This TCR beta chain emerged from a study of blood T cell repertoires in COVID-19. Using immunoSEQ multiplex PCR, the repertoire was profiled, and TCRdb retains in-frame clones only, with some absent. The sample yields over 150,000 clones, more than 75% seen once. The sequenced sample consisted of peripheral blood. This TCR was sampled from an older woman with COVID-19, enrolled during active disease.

The CDR3 DNA reads as TGTGCCAGCAGCTTTATTAGTCTCAACACTGAAGCTTTCTTT. It codes for CASSFISLNTEAFF. This chain links TRBV5-5 with TRBJ1-1; D gene ambiguous. V gave up 2 bases and J gave up 2 bases, with 10 bases separating them. This CDR3 has 14 amino acids. Per germline, CDR1 SGHKS and CDR2 YYEKEE (reference sequence). Supplemented by reference TRBV5-5 and TRBJ1-1, the full variable domain reads DAGVTQSPTHLIKTRGQQVTLRCSPISGHKSVSWYQQVLGQGPQFIFQYYEKEERGRGNFPDRFSARQFPNYSSELNVNALLLGDSALYLCASSFISLNTEAFFGQGTRLTVV.